A selection of T cell receptor beta chains follows, all from one sample in a study of T cell responses to AZD1222 COVID-19 vaccine. Sequencing was performed with immunoSEQ multiplex PCR; in TCRdb, only in-frame clones are kept and a portion is missing. The sample yields fewer than 120,000 clones, 85% to 95% seen once. The sequencing here drew on peripheral blood, taken on day 0 of AZD1222 vaccination. The receptors shown here come from an adult in good health. Each CDR3 is given with its conserved first and last residue. The D gene is left open where the match is weak. The size field is filled for only some rows; it gives once, few, many or a size class.

CDR3nt: TGTGCCAGCACACAGGGGACTAATGAAAAACTGTTTTTT; CDR3aa: CASTQGTNEKLFF; v_gene: TRBV5-4; j_gene: TRBJ1-4; abundance: NA; d_gene: TRBD1
CDR3nt: TGTGCCAGCAGCTTAGGTCGAGGGCTAGAGACCCAGTACTTC; CDR3aa: CASSLGRGLETQYF; v_gene: TRBV11-3; j_gene: TRBJ2-5; abundance: NA; d_gene: NA
CDR3nt: TGTGCCAGTAGTAGGCGTCGGGCGTACTCGAACACTGAAGCTTTCTTT; CDR3aa: CASSRRRAYSNTEAFF; v_gene: TRBV19; j_gene: TRBJ1-1; abundance: NA; d_gene: NA
CDR3nt: TGTGCCAGCAGTGGACAGTCTGGAAACACCATATATTTT; CDR3aa: CASSGQSGNTIYF; v_gene: TRBV28; j_gene: TRBJ1-3; abundance: NA; d_gene: NA
CDR3nt: TGTGCCACACGGGAGTCACCCCGGGGTAACTATGGCTACACCTTC; CDR3aa: CATRESPRGNYGYTF; v_gene: TRBV7-2; j_gene: TRBJ1-2; abundance: NA; d_gene: NA
CDR3nt: TGCGCCAGCAGCCTACAGGGGGCGCAAGGCTACACCTTC; CDR3aa: CASSLQGAQGYTF; v_gene: TRBV5-1; j_gene: TRBJ1-2; abundance: NA; d_gene: TRBD1
CDR3nt: TGCGCCAGCAGCTTCAGCGGGGCGTTCAATGAGCAGTTCTTC; CDR3aa: CASSFSGAFNEQFF; v_gene: TRBV5-1; j_gene: TRBJ2-1; abundance: NA; d_gene: TRBD2
CDR3nt: TGTGCCAGCAAAGGGGATTCACCCCTCCACTTT; CDR3aa: CASKGDSPLHF; v_gene: TRBV28; j_gene: TRBJ1-6; abundance: NA; d_gene: NA
CDR3nt: TGTGCCAGCTCCGAAGGGGGCTCCTACGAGCAGTACTTC; CDR3aa: CASSEGGSYEQYF; v_gene: TRBV7-9; j_gene: TRBJ2-7; abundance: NA; d_gene: NA
CDR3nt: TGTGCCAGCAGCCGGACAGGGCAAAGGGACATTCAGTACTTC; CDR3aa: CASSRTGQRDIQYF; v_gene: TRBV7-9; j_gene: TRBJ2-4; abundance: NA; d_gene: TRBD1
CDR3nt: TGTGCCAGTAGTCCCGGGACAGGGGGCTTCGTGCACACTGAAGCTTTCTTT; CDR3aa: CASSPGTGGFVHTEAFF; v_gene: TRBV19; j_gene: TRBJ1-1; abundance: NA; d_gene: TRBD1
CDR3nt: TGTGCCAGCAGCCAAGAACGGAGCTATGGCTACACCTTC; CDR3aa: CASSQERSYGYTF; v_gene: TRBV3-1/TRBV3-2; j_gene: TRBJ1-2; abundance: NA; d_gene: NA
CDR3nt: TGTGCCAGCAGCCGGGCCCCGAGGCATCAGCCCCAGCATTTT; CDR3aa: CASSRAPRHQPQHF; v_gene: TRBV7-9; j_gene: TRBJ1-5; abundance: NA; d_gene: NA
CDR3nt: TGTGCCAGCAGCGAGGACTCTGGAAACACCATATATTTT; CDR3aa: CASSEDSGNTIYF; v_gene: TRBV11-3; j_gene: TRBJ1-3; abundance: once; d_gene: NA
CDR3nt: TGTGCCAGCACCCTGAAGCCCGACGAGCAGTACTTC; CDR3aa: CASTLKPDEQYF; v_gene: TRBV12-3/TRBV12-4; j_gene: TRBJ2-7; abundance: NA; d_gene: NA
CDR3nt: TGTGCCAGCAGTACCGGGACAGGGAGAAGGCAAGAGACCCAGTACTTC; CDR3aa: CASSTGTGRRQETQYF; v_gene: TRBV28; j_gene: TRBJ2-5; abundance: NA; d_gene: TRBD1
CDR3nt: TGTGCCAGCAGCTTAGCGGGACTAGTCCTCGGGGAGCAGTACTTC; CDR3aa: CASSLAGLVLGEQYF; v_gene: TRBV7-2; j_gene: TRBJ2-7; abundance: NA; d_gene: TRBD2
CDR3nt: TGTGCCAGCAGCTTGGCCGACAGGGGGCATTATAGCAATCAGCCCCAGCATTTT; CDR3aa: CASSLADRGHYSNQPQHF; v_gene: TRBV5-6; j_gene: TRBJ1-5; abundance: NA; d_gene: TRBD1
CDR3nt: TGTGCCAGCAGGACAGGGCTGAATGGCTACACCTTC; CDR3aa: CASRTGLNGYTF; v_gene: TRBV3-1/TRBV3-2; j_gene: TRBJ1-2; abundance: NA; d_gene: TRBD1
CDR3nt: TGCGCCAGCAGCCTGGGGACAGGGGGGTATGAAAAACTGTTTTTT; CDR3aa: CASSLGTGGYEKLFF; v_gene: TRBV4-1; j_gene: TRBJ1-4; abundance: NA; d_gene: TRBD1
CDR3nt: TGTGCCAGTAGTTTAAGGACAGGGGCCCACCCCCAGCATTTT; CDR3aa: CASSLRTGAHPQHF; v_gene: TRBV19; j_gene: TRBJ1-5; abundance: NA; d_gene: TRBD1
CDR3nt: TGTGCCACCAGTGATCGCCACTCCTACGAGCAGTACTTC; CDR3aa: CATSDRHSYEQYF; v_gene: TRBV24-1; j_gene: TRBJ2-7; abundance: NA; d_gene: NA
CDR3nt: TGTGCCAGCACCGACAGCCGGGACAGTAAGGGCTACACCTTC; CDR3aa: CASTDSRDSKGYTF; v_gene: TRBV28; j_gene: TRBJ1-2; abundance: NA; d_gene: TRBD1
CDR3nt: TGTGCCAGCAGCTCGGGGACTAGCGTACGCACAGATACGCAGTATTTT; CDR3aa: CASSSGTSVRTDTQYF; v_gene: TRBV13; j_gene: TRBJ2-3; abundance: once; d_gene: TRBD2
CDR3nt: TGTGCCAGCAGTGATCCGGGCGGGGTCACAGATACGCAGTATTTT; CDR3aa: CASSDPGGVTDTQYF; v_gene: TRBV2; j_gene: TRBJ2-3; abundance: NA; d_gene: NA
CDR3nt: TGTGCCTACCGACAGCGAATTAATGAAAAACTGTTTTTT; CDR3aa: CAYRQRINEKLFF; v_gene: TRBV30; j_gene: TRBJ1-4; abundance: few; d_gene: NA
CDR3nt: TGTGCCAGCAGTAGGGGGGGTCGGCCCCAGCATTTT; CDR3aa: CASSRGGRPQHF; v_gene: TRBV28; j_gene: TRBJ1-5; abundance: NA; d_gene: NA
CDR3nt: TGTGCCAGCAGCTCAACCTCCCTTAGCACAGATACGCAGTATTTT; CDR3aa: CASSSTSLSTDTQYF; v_gene: TRBV2; j_gene: TRBJ2-3; abundance: NA; d_gene: NA
CDR3nt: TGTGCCAGCACCTATACAGGGGCCTATGGCTACACCTTC; CDR3aa: CASTYTGAYGYTF; v_gene: TRBV6-5; j_gene: TRBJ1-2; abundance: NA; d_gene: TRBD1
CDR3nt: TGTGCCAGCAGTGAACAGGGGTGGTACAATGAGCAGTTCTTC; CDR3aa: CASSEQGWYNEQFF; v_gene: TRBV2; j_gene: TRBJ2-1; abundance: NA; d_gene: NA
CDR3nt: TGTGCCAGCAGCCCCGGACAGGCCTATAATTCACCCCTCCACTTT; CDR3aa: CASSPGQAYNSPLHF; v_gene: TRBV14; j_gene: TRBJ1-6; abundance: NA; d_gene: TRBD1
CDR3nt: TGTGCCAGCAGCGTAGTCGATGGGGCCTACGAGCAGTACTTC; CDR3aa: CASSVVDGAYEQYF; v_gene: TRBV9; j_gene: TRBJ2-7; abundance: NA; d_gene: NA
CDR3nt: TGTGCCAGCAGCTCGAGCCGGGGAAGTTCACCCCTCCACTTT; CDR3aa: CASSSSRGSSPLHF; v_gene: TRBV5-6; j_gene: TRBJ1-6; abundance: NA; d_gene: NA
CDR3nt: TGTGCCACCAGGCCTAAGGGGGGAGAGACCCAGTACTTC; CDR3aa: CATRPKGGETQYF; v_gene: TRBV24-1; j_gene: TRBJ2-5; abundance: NA; d_gene: NA
CDR3nt: TGTGCCAGCAGTGAGGTAGACAGGCTTAATGAAAAACTGTTTTTT; CDR3aa: CASSEVDRLNEKLFF; v_gene: TRBV6-1; j_gene: TRBJ1-4; abundance: NA; d_gene: NA
CDR3nt: TGTGCCAGCAGCCAAGTACCCTACGAGCAGTACTTC; CDR3aa: CASSQVPYEQYF; v_gene: TRBV3-1/TRBV3-2; j_gene: TRBJ2-7; abundance: NA; d_gene: NA
CDR3nt: TGTGCCAGCTCAGGAGACAGAAGCTCTGGAAACACCATATATTTT; CDR3aa: CASSGDRSSGNTIYF; v_gene: TRBV18; j_gene: TRBJ1-3; abundance: NA; d_gene: NA
CDR3nt: TGTGCCAGCAGTCTCCTCTTAAACATTCAGTACTTC; CDR3aa: CASSLLLNIQYF; v_gene: TRBV28; j_gene: TRBJ2-4; abundance: once; d_gene: NA
CDR3nt: TGTGCCAGCAGTTTGGGGGCAGGGAGCGGCTACACCTTC; CDR3aa: CASSLGAGSGYTF; v_gene: TRBV27; j_gene: TRBJ1-2; abundance: once; d_gene: NA
CDR3nt: TGTGCCAGCAGCCCACTCGGGGTTGGTACGCAGTATTTT; CDR3aa: CASSPLGVGTQYF; v_gene: TRBV7-9; j_gene: TRBJ2-3; abundance: NA; d_gene: NA